Listed below are T cell receptor beta chains from one sample, sequenced in a study of blood T cell repertoires in COVID-19. Clones were sequenced by immunoSEQ multiplex PCR, and TCRdb holds only the in-frame ones, with some missing. The profile shows a few hundred thousand clones, 70% to 90% of them singletons. The sequenced sample consisted of peripheral blood. The receptors were sampled from a woman aged 45-65 years with COVID-19, enrolled during active disease. Each CDR3 is given with its conserved first and last residue. Each record gives: J gene, V gene, clone size, D gene, CDR3 DNA, CDR3 protein. The D gene is left open where the match is weak. Some rows have no size entry. The others give once, few or many, or a class for an expanded clone.

TRBJ1-2,TRBV7-3,.,.,TGTGCCAGCAGCTCCATGGGGACTTCGGAAGGGAGCACCTTC,CASSSMGTSEGSTF
TRBJ1-2,TRBV11-2,.,.,TGTGCCAGCAGCGCCGGGGGGCAGCCTAACTATGGCTACACCTTC,CASSAGGQPNYGYTF
TRBJ2-1,TRBV24-1,.,TRBD2,TGTGCCACCAGTGATTGGACTAGCGGGGGATTGAGCTCCTACAATGAGCAGTTCTTC,CATSDWTSGGLSSYNEQFF
TRBJ2-3,TRBV9,.,TRBD2,TGTGCCAGCAGCGGGCGGACTAGCGGGGGTACAGATACGCAGTATTTT,CASSGRTSGGTDTQYF
TRBJ2-3,TRBV6-1,.,TRBD1,TGTGCCAGCAGTGAAGGGACAGGCCCTAGCACAGATACGCAGTATTTT,CASSEGTGPSTDTQYF
TRBJ1-1,TRBV7-9,few,.,TGTGCCAGCAGCTCCCGGTCCGCTGAAGCTTTCTTT,CASSSRSAEAFF
TRBJ1-5,TRBV7-3,.,.,TGTGCCAGCAGCTTCGAAGGGGCAAGAAATCAGCCCCAGCATTTT,CASSFEGARNQPQHF
TRBJ1-1,TRBV3-1/TRBV3-2,once,.,TGTGCCAGCAGCCAAGAATCAGGGTTGAGTAAAGCTTTCTTT,CASSQESGLSKAFF
TRBJ1-6,TRBV27,few,.,TGTGCCAGCAGTACCCGGACACCCAATAATTCACCCCTCCACTTT,CASSTRTPNNSPLHF
TRBJ2-7,TRBV5-1,.,TRBD2,TGCGCCAGCAACCTCGGACTAGTCGCGACCTACGAGCAGTACTTC,CASNLGLVATYEQYF
TRBJ2-1,TRBV27,.,.,TGTGCCAGCAGTCACAGGGTTGGGGGCAATGAGCAGTTCTTC,CASSHRVGGNEQFF
TRBJ2-6,TRBV4-1,once,.,TGCGCCAGCAGCCCGGCAGGGTCGGTCTCTGGGGCCAACGTCCTGACTTTC,CASSPAGSVSGANVLTF
TRBJ1-6,TRBV4-2,.,TRBD1,TGTGCCAGCAGCCAACCCGCGGGACAGGGGGACTCACCCCTCCACTTT,CASSQPAGQGDSPLHF
TRBJ2-6,TRBV6-5,.,TRBD1,TGTGCCAGCGGGGCAGGGGGAATTAACGTCCTGACTTTC,CASGAGGINVLTF
TRBJ1-1,TRBV5-1,once,.,TGCGCCAGCAGCTTGGCTTTCGACACTGAAGCTTTCTTT,CASSLAFDTEAFF
TRBJ1-2,TRBV7-2,.,.,TGTGCCAGCAGCTTGAGTACAGTCTATGGCTACACCTTC,CASSLSTVYGYTF
TRBJ1-2,TRBV5-4,.,.,TGTGCCAGCAGCATTGAGACAGAACCTAACTATGGCTACACCTTC,CASSIETEPNYGYTF
TRBJ1-1,TRBV7-9,.,TRBD1,TGTGCCAGCACCTCAGGGGGGAGCACTGAAGCTTTCTTT,CASTSGGSTEAFF